This is a list of T cell receptor beta chains from one sample in a study of cytomegalovirus exposure and HLA in healthy donors. Using immunoSEQ multiplex PCR, the repertoire was profiled, and TCRdb retains in-frame clones only, with some absent. The sample records about 210,000 clones, around 81% being singletons. The sequencing input was PBMCs. All receptors come from a woman aged 45 to 65 in good health and CMV-seropositive. The CDR3 runs from the conserved cysteine through the conserved F or W. The D gene is left open where the match is weak. Not every row has a clone size; where given, it reads once, few, many or a size class.

CASSLQGQENTGELFF | TGCGCCAGCAGCTTACAGGGACAGGAGAACACCGGGGAGCTGTTTTTT | TRBV5-1 | 16 | TRBD1 | . | TRBJ2-2
CASSKTGGSGNTIYF | TGTGCCAGCAGTAAAACAGGGGGCTCTGGAAACACCATATATTTT | TRBV6-5 | 15 | TRBD1 | once | TRBJ1-3
CASSHRDLANYGYTF | TGCGCCAGCAGCCATCGGGACTTAGCTAACTATGGCTACACCTTC | TRBV4-1 | 15 | . | . | TRBJ1-2
CASSAWSGGLEQFF | TGTGCCAGCAGCGCCTGGAGCGGGGGGCTAGAGCAGTTCTTC | TRBV7-9 | 14 | TRBD2 | . | TRBJ2-1
CASSPQGQGVRTGELFF | TGTGCCAGCAGCCCTCAAGGACAGGGGGTTCGCACCGGGGAGCTGTTTTTT | TRBV7-2 | 17 | TRBD1 | . | TRBJ2-2
CAISESWQGDYTF | TGTGCCATCAGTGAATCCTGGCAGGGTGACTACACCTTC | TRBV10-3 | 13 | . | . | TRBJ1-2
CASSYSGDRGETQYF | TGTGCCAGCAGTTACTCGGGGGACAGGGGAGAGACCCAGTACTTC | TRBV6-5 | 15 | TRBD1 | . | TRBJ2-5
CASSRGQAANYGYTF | TGCGCCAGCAGCCGCGGACAGGCCGCCAACTATGGCTACACCTTC | TRBV5-1 | 15 | TRBD1 | . | TRBJ1-2
CASRWLDEQFF | TGTGCCAGCCGCTGGCTAGATGAGCAGTTCTTC | TRBV7-6 | 11 | . | . | TRBJ2-1
CAWSERAHRGGDYEQYF | TGTGCCTGGAGTGAAAGGGCCCACAGGGGGGGGGACTACGAGCAGTACTTC | TRBV30 | 17 | . | . | TRBJ2-7
CASSLEGAYGYTF | TGTGCCAGCAGTTTGGAGGGGGCCTATGGCTACACCTTC | TRBV28 | 13 | TRBD1 | . | TRBJ1-2